Listed below are T cell receptor beta chains from one sample, sequenced in a study of cytomegalovirus exposure and HLA in healthy donors. TCRdb's copy holds only in-frame clones and misses some; the assay was immunoSEQ multiplex PCR. This table holds around 190,000 clones, around 80% found once. Sequenced input: PBMCs. Receptors were obtained from a man between 35 and 55 years old in good health and CMV-seronegative. Each CDR3 is given with its conserved first and last residue. The D gene is left open where the match is weak. For some rows the clone size is stated as once, few or many, or as a class when expanded; others skip it.

clone size	V gene	J gene	D gene	CDR3 DNA	CDR3 protein
.	TRBV7-9	TRBJ2-5	TRBD1	TGTGCCAGCAGCTTAGCTGGGACAGTGGGGGCCTCTCAGTACTTC	CASSLAGTVGASQYF
once	TRBV10-3	TRBJ2-3	TRBD2	TGTGCCATCAGTGAGTCGACTAGCGGGATCACAGATACGCAGTATTTT	CAISESTSGITDTQYF
.	TRBV6-5	TRBJ2-1	TRBD1	TGTGCCAGCAGTTACGGGACAGACTCCTACAATGAGCAGTTCTTC	CASSYGTDSYNEQFF
.	TRBV4-1	TRBJ1-5	TRBD1	TGCGCCAGCAGCCCCAGACAGGGGACAGCGGGCAATCAGCCCCAGCATTTT	CASSPRQGTAGNQPQHF
.	TRBV10-2	TRBJ2-3	.	TGCGCCAGCAGTATTGGCTTTGCAGATACGCAGTATTTT	CASSIGFADTQYF
.	TRBV12-5	TRBJ1-1	.	TGTGCTAGTGGTCCGGGGGGGGAGATCGGCGCTGAAGCTTTCTTT	CASGPGGEIGAEAFF
.	TRBV18	TRBJ2-7	TRBD1	TGTGCCAGCTCCCAGGGGACAGGGTACGAGCAGTACTTC	CASSQGTGYEQYF
.	TRBV6-4	TRBJ1-5	.	TGTGCCAGCAGTGAGGGGCAGGGAAGCCAGCCCCAGCATTTT	CASSEGQGSQPQHF
once	TRBV6-6	TRBJ2-7	.	TGTGCCAGCAGCCGACATAGTTCTCTCTACGAGCAGTACTTC	CASSRHSSLYEQYF
.	TRBV7-2	TRBJ2-1	TRBD2	TGTGCCAGCAGCTTAGGGACTAGCGGGGAAAATGAGCAGTTCTTC	CASSLGTSGENEQFF
.	TRBV9	TRBJ2-3	TRBD1	TGTGCCAGCAGCGTAGGACAGGGAACAGATACGCAGTATTTT	CASSVGQGTDTQYF
.	TRBV9	TRBJ2-1	.	TGTGCCAGCAGCGTAGGAGGGGGGGCAGGTAATGAGCAGTTCTTC	CASSVGGGAGNEQFF
.	TRBV14	TRBJ2-1	TRBD1	TGTGCCAGCAGCGAAGAGGGGACAGCAACCTACAATGAGCAGTTCTTC	CASSEEGTATYNEQFF
.	TRBV9	TRBJ1-4	TRBD1	TGTGCCAGCAGCGATGGACAGGGTTCTACTAATGAAAAACTGTTTTTT	CASSDGQGSTNEKLFF
.	TRBV19	TRBJ1-1	TRBD1	TGTGCCAGTACCATTAATCAGGGGGAGGCTTTCTTT	CASTINQGEAFF
once	TRBV18	TRBJ1-1	TRBD1	TGTGCCAGCTCACCACGGGACAGTCCGATTACTGAAGCTTTCTTT	CASSPRDSPITEAFF
.	TRBV18	TRBJ1-2	.	TGTGCCAGCTCACCCGCCTTCAGGGGACCCGCGGTTCGTGGCTACACCTTC	CASSPAFRGPAVRGYTF
.	TRBV2	TRBJ2-2	TRBD1	TGTGCCAGCAGTGACAAAACCGGGACAGTTACCGGGGAGCTGTTTTTT	CASSDKTGTVTGELFF
.	TRBV19	TRBJ1-6	TRBD1	TGTGCCAGTAGTATTCCTGGGACAGGGTATATTCCCCTCCACTTT	CASSIPGTGYIPLHF
.	TRBV7-2	TRBJ2-1	TRBD2	TGTGCCATAACTAGCGGGGCCCTCTACAATGAGCAGTTCTTC	CAITSGALYNEQFF
.	TRBV10-3	TRBJ2-7	TRBD1	TGTGCCATCAGTGACAAGGGACAGGGAGAGTACTTC	CAISDKGQGEYF
.	TRBV6-1	TRBJ2-7	TRBD2	TGTGCCAGCAGTGAAGGCGGGAGTCCCGACGAGCAGTACTTC	CASSEGGSPDEQYF
.	TRBV6-4	TRBJ2-7	TRBD1	TGTGCCAGCAGCCGGGACAGGGGCTACGAGCAGTACTTC	CASSRDRGYEQYF
.	TRBV6-4	TRBJ2-1	TRBD2	TGTGCCAGCAGTCCACCTCGACTAGCGGGCAACTCCTACAATGAGCAGTTCTTC	CASSPPRLAGNSYNEQFF
.	TRBV18	TRBJ1-2	.	TGTGCCAGCTCATCCGACAGGACCAACTATGGCTACACCTTC	CASSSDRTNYGYTF
.	TRBV14	TRBJ1-2	.	TGTGCCAGCAGCCGAGACAGGAACTATGGCTACACCTTC	CASSRDRNYGYTF
.	TRBV19	TRBJ2-1	TRBD2	TGTGCCAGTAGTAGAGTCGCGGGAGCGGGCTACAATGAGCAGTTCTTC	CASSRVAGAGYNEQFF
once	TRBV19	TRBJ1-5	.	TGTGCCACCACCCCCAGGGGCCTATCTGGAGATGGCAATCAGCCCCAGCATTTT	CATTPRGLSGDGNQPQHF
.	TRBV5-1	TRBJ2-7	.	TGCGCCAGCAGCCAAATCGACAGGAGCTCCTACGAGCAGTACTTC	CASSQIDRSSYEQYF
few	TRBV27	TRBJ1-4	.	TGTGCCAGCAGTTTATATGGGAGGGCTCAAACTAATGAAAAACTGTTTTTT	CASSLYGRAQTNEKLFF
.	TRBV30	TRBJ1-5	.	TGTGCCTGGAGTGTGGGAGGGGTTTCTCAGCCCCAGCATTTT	CAWSVGGVSQPQHF
.	TRBV11-2	TRBJ1-1	TRBD1	TGTGCCAGCAGCATAGGACAGGGACTTAACACTGAAGCTTTCTTT	CASSIGQGLNTEAFF
.	TRBV9	TRBJ1-3	.	TGTGCCAGCAGCGTAGGTCCCGGGGGTACTGGAAACACCATATATTTT	CASSVGPGGTGNTIYF
.	TRBV4-3	TRBJ2-1	TRBD2	TGCGCCAGCAGCCAAAAAATAGCGGGGTTACCCTACAATGAGCAGTTCTTC	CASSQKIAGLPYNEQFF
.	TRBV4-1	TRBJ2-7	TRBD2	TGCGCCAGCAGCCTCTATAGCGGGAGGCTGTACGAGCAGTACTTC	CASSLYSGRLYEQYF
.	TRBV6-1	TRBJ2-4	.	TGTGCCAGCAGTGACAGGGCGCGCGAAAACATTCAGTACTTC	CASSDRARENIQYF
once	TRBV19	TRBJ1-1	.	TGTGCCAGTAGTATTACTACAGGATTGAACACTGAAGCTTTCTTT	CASSITTGLNTEAFF
.	TRBV7-6	TRBJ1-2	TRBD1	TGTGCCAGCAGCTTCAGGGGGCGCGGGGGTGGCTACACCTTC	CASSFRGRGGGYTF
.	TRBV19	TRBJ2-1	.	TGTGCCAGTAGTATCGGACGGGGTAATGAGCAGTTCTTC	CASSIGRGNEQFF
few	TRBV2	TRBJ1-1	.	TGTGCCAGCAAGGGGACAACAAAGATTATGAACACTGAAGCTTTCTTT	CASKGTTKIMNTEAFF
.	TRBV29-1	TRBJ1-1	TRBD1	TGCAGCGTTGCCCCTTTTACAGGGGCGGACACTGAAGCTTTCTTT	CSVAPFTGADTEAFF
.	TRBV5-4	TRBJ2-7	TRBD1	TGTGCCAGCAGCTTGGCCGAGGCAGGGGGCGTCGAGCAGTACTTC	CASSLAEAGGVEQYF
.	TRBV6-1	TRBJ2-2	.	TGTGCCAGCAGGGGCCCGTACGCGAACACCGGGGAGCTGTTTTTT	CASRGPYANTGELFF
.	TRBV4-3	TRBJ2-1	TRBD1	TGCGCCAGCAGCCAAGATCCCTCCAGGGGGCGCATCCAGTTCTTC	CASSQDPSRGRIQFF
.	TRBV11-3	TRBJ1-4	TRBD1	TGTGCCAGCAGCAACAGGGGGCATGAAAAACTGTTTTTT	CASSNRGHEKLFF
.	TRBV7-9	TRBJ2-7	TRBD2	TGTGCCAGCAGCTTAAGGCGGGGGGGGTACGACGAGCAGTACTTC	CASSLRRGGYDEQYF
.	TRBV30	TRBJ2-5	TRBD2	TGTGCCTGGAGTGGAGGCGGGGGATGGGAGACCCAGTACTTC	CAWSGGGGWETQYF
.	TRBV5-6	TRBJ2-1	.	TGTGCCAGCAGCCCCCTGGGCGTCGGACAGAGAGACAATGAGCAGTTCTTC	CASSPLGVGQRDNEQFF
.	TRBV7-2	TRBJ1-5	.	TGTGCCAGCAGCCGCACCGACATGGCCCAGCATTTT	CASSRTDMAQHF
.	TRBV19	TRBJ2-3	TRBD2	TGTGCCAGTAGTCCGGGACTAGCGGGAACGGATACGCAGTATTTT	CASSPGLAGTDTQYF
.	TRBV5-3	TRBJ2-1	TRBD1	TGTGCCAGAAGCTTCGCCTCGGGACAGGGGAGGGAGCAGTTCTTC	CARSFASGQGREQFF
.	TRBV5-1	TRBJ2-3	TRBD2	TGCGCCAGCAGCTTGGGGACTAGCGGACGCACAGATACGCAGTATTTT	CASSLGTSGRTDTQYF